What follows are 27 T cell receptor beta chains derived from one specimen sequenced in a study of blood T cells in healthy people across ages. Then a second PCR, running roughly 6 to 11 cycles, was carried out with a sample-barcoded 5' primer and a J-beta primer mix. TCRdb re-called the 5' RACE reads with MiXCR, one entry per CDR3 protein. Of about 1.7 million distinct CDR3 sequences in the sample, roughly 27% are singletons; the top ten hold less than 9.5%. Input material: blood. The receptors stem from a woman aged 25-40 years in good health.

This clonotype was counted only a few times. The chain combines TRBV27 with TRBJ2-7, with no clear D. V lost 2 bases and J lost 3, with 11 bases in between. Germline V gene sequence: CDR1 MNHEY, CDR2 SMNVEV (reference sequence). The CDR3 contains 14 residues. CDR3 amino acids: CASSLQSTGYEQYF. CDR3 bases: TGTGCCAGCAGTTTACAGTCTACCGGCTACGAGCAGTACTTC.

This clonotype was seen repeatedly, ten times or more. The chain couples TRBV29-1 to TRBJ2-7; D might be TRBD2 (6 bases). CDR3 length equals 11 residues. CDR1 and CDR2 (germline): SQVTM, ANQGSEA. V gave up 6 bases and J gave up 5 bases, with 11 bases separating them. CDR3 sequence (DNA): TGCAGCGTCAAGACTAGTGACGAGCAGTACTTC. Encoded protein: CSVKTSDEQYF.

The chain employs TRBV15 and TRBJ2-2, with D hard to call. V dropped 0 bases and J dropped 6 bases, with 5 bases sitting between them. The length of the CDR3 is 13 residues. CDR1 LNHNV and CDR2 YYDKDF come from the germline V gene (reference sequence). The CDR3 region is CATSRDYAGELFF. The DNA for the CDR3 is TGTGCCACCAGCAGAGATTATGCCGGGGAGCTGTTTTTT.

In its sample, this clonotype was seen many times. The chain combines TRBV20-1 with TRBJ1-2; D gene ambiguous. Per the germline V gene, CDR1 is DFQATT and CDR2 is SNEGSKA (reference sequence). This CDR3 has 11 residues. Trimming left V 3 bases short and J 3 bases short, with 5 bases between. The DNA for the CDR3 is TGCAGTGCTAGTTCGGACTATGGCTACACCTTC. The encoded protein is CSASSDYGYTF.

This clonotype appeared a few times. The chain recombines TRBV28 with TRBJ2-3; D unresolved. The CDR3 extends over 14 amino acids. V lost 7 bases, J lost 4 bases, and 15 bases lay in between. Germline V gives CDR1 MDHEN, CDR2 SYDVKM. DNA of the CDR3: TGTGCCAGCACCGCCCCTGCAAATGCAGATACGCAGTATTTT. Translation: CASTAPANADTQYF.

CDR3: CASTLGGWTEAFF. The CDR3 DNA sequence: TGTGCCAGCACCTTAGGGGGCTGGACTGAAGCTTTCTTT. The rearrangement uses TRBV6-1 and TRBJ1-1; 7 bases map to TRBD1. This CDR3 contains 13 residues. The V segment lost 7 bases and the J segment 5 bases; nucleotides outside the gene matches: 7. Germline assignment: CDR1 MNHNS and CDR2 SASEGT.

The chain employs TRBV10-2 and TRBJ2-7; TRBD1 matches 8 bases. There are 17 residues in the CDR3. V dropped 7 bases and J dropped 2; count of bases not matched to a gene: 16. CDR1 WSHSY and CDR2 SAAADI come from the germline V gene. The CDR3 protein is CASIEQGGQRPPYEQYF. CDR3 DNA: TGCGCCAGCATAGAACAGGGGGGACAGCGACCTCCCTACGAGCAGTACTTC.

Of note for this clonotype: This may come from a read error, since a much larger clone is one base off. This chain links TRBV29-1 with TRBJ2-7; D tentatively fits TRBD1 or TRBD2 (6 bases each). Germline V gene data show CDR1 as SQVTM and CDR2 as ANQGSEA. There are 13 residues in the CDR3. The CDR3 loop is CSGRGASSYGQYF. The CDR3 nucleotides are TGCAGCGGGAGGGGGGCCTCCTCCTACGGGCAGTACTTC.

The gene calls are TRBV28 and TRBJ1-2, with D possibly matching TRBD1 (5 bases). Germline-derived CDR1 and CDR2 are MDHEN and SYDVKM. This CDR3 is built from 14 residues. Trimming shortened V by 4 bases and J by 4 bases, and 13 bases separated the two germline ends. The CDR3 DNA is TGTGCCAGCAGTTCGTTTTGGGGCAGCTATGGCTACACCTTC. Protein sequence: CASSSFWGSYGYTF.

This rearrangement joins TRBV12-3 or TRBV12-4 to TRBJ2-1, with D maybe TRBD1 (6 bases). This CDR3 comprises 16 residues. Trimming shortened V by 5 bases and J by 4 bases, and 18 bases separated the two germline ends. The CDR3 protein is CASSVHRVAGYNEQFF. CDR3 nucleotide sequence: TGTGCCAGCAGTGTCCACAGGGTAGCAGGGTACAATGAGCAGTTCTTC.

This clonotype was observed at least ten times. V gene TRBV12-3 or TRBV12-4 combines with J gene TRBJ2-5; 7 bases are a match to TRBD2. The CDR3 has 14 amino acids. V dropped 6 bases and J dropped 0; count of bases not matched to a gene: 4. The CDR3 nucleotides are TGTGCCAGCAGCCCCGGGAGGAACCAAGAGACCCAGTACTTC. Translation gives CASSPGRNQETQYF.

The rearrangement uses TRBV12-3 or TRBV12-4 and TRBJ2-6, with 10 nucleotides matching TRBD2. V trimming: 5 bases; J trimming: 2 bases; junction bases outside the gene matches: 9. The CDR3 has 18 amino acids. The DNA for the CDR3 is TGTGCCAGCAGTGCTCGTGGAGCGGGGGGGCCTGGGGCCAACGTCCTGACTTTC. The encoded protein is CASSARGAGGPGANVLTF.

This clonotype occurred a few times. The rearrangement uses TRBV12-3 or TRBV12-4 and TRBJ1-1; weak D call: TRBD1 (5 bases). Trimming removed 0 bases at V and 10 bases at J, with 15 bases between. The CDR3 totals 14 residues. The CDR3 sequence is CASSLAPQPRGAFF. The CDR3 DNA sequence: TGTGCCAGCAGTTTAGCCCCACAACCTAGGGGAGCTTTCTTT.

This chain joins TRBV5-1 and TRBJ2-1, with 7 bases lining up with TRBD2. The V segment lost 0 bases and the J segment 2 bases; nucleotides outside the gene matches: 5. Per the germline V gene, CDR1 is SGHRS and CDR2 is YFSETQ. The CDR3 has 16 residues. This CDR3 reads CASSLGRRGTYNEQFF. In DNA form, the CDR3 reads TGCGCCAGCAGCTTGGGTAGGCGGGGGACCTACAATGAGCAGTTCTTC.

This clonotype was recorded a few times. This CDR3 reads CASSQDRALEFSGGELFF. CDR3 DNA: TGTGCCAGTTCCCAGGACAGGGCCCTGGAGTTCTCTGGCGGGGAGCTGTTTTTT. V usage is TRBV5-5 and J usage is TRBJ2-2; the match to TRBD1 covers 8 bases. Trimming removed 8 bases from V and 7 bases from J; junction bases left unmatched: 22. The germline V gene has CDR1 SGHKS and CDR2 YYEKEE (reference sequence). This CDR3 spans 18 amino acids.

The V and J genes are TRBV28 and TRBJ2-2; TRBD1 might be the D (5 bases). Looked up from germline, CDR1 is MDHEN and CDR2 is SYDVKM. There are 16 residues in the CDR3. The V gene lost 5 bases and the J gene lost 6 bases, with 19 bases spanning the gap. The CDR3 here is CASSTSGYSSPGELFF. CDR3 coding DNA: TGTGCCAGCAGTACTTCAGGGTACTCTTCTCCCGGGGAGCTGTTTTTT.

The rearrangement uses TRBV24-1 and TRBJ2-5, with D hard to call. Near its end, the DNA agrees better with TRBJ2-7, so the J call may be wrong. The CDR3 length is 14 residues. In germline, CDR1 is KGHDR, CDR2 SFDVKD. CDR3 DNA: TGTGCCACCAGCTCGCGCCCCTCGGTCTACGAGCAGTACTTC. This sequence encodes CATSSRPSVYEQYF.

This clonotype showed up just once. The rearrangement joins TRBV28 to TRBJ2-1; D uncertain. Trimming removed 6 bases at V and 12 bases at J, with 12 bases between. Germline CDR1 and CDR2: MDHEN and SYDVKM. This CDR3 is built from 11 residues. The CDR3 loop is CASSSRRGQFF. CDR3 sequence (DNA): TGTGCCAGCAGCTCAAGGCGTGGGCAGTTCTTC.

The sample holds many counts of this clonotype. The chain recombines TRBV10-1 with TRBJ2-7; D remains unclear. This CDR3 has 13 residues. Germline V gene sequence: CDR1 WNHNN, CDR2 SYGVQD (reference sequence). With 2 bases removed from V and 5 bases from J, the gap between germline ends came to 10 bases. The CDR3 here is CASSENGPHEQYF. The CDR3 DNA reads TGCGCCAGCAGTGAGAATGGGCCCCACGAGCAGTACTTC.

This clonotype has only a few counts. The J gene is TRBJ2-5, the V gene TRBV18; perhaps D is TRBD1 or TRBD2 (5 bases each). CDR1 is KGHSH, CDR2 LQKENI, per germline. Trimming cost V 4 bases and J 4 bases, with 16 bases left between them. The CDR3 has 15 residues. The CDR3 region is CASSHDLGERETQYF. The CDR3 DNA follows: TGTGCCAGCTCACACGACCTAGGGGAGAGAGAGACCCAGTACTTC.

In this sample, this clonotype turned up a few times. The chain links TRBV7-2 to TRBJ1-5; D not certain. CDR1 is SGHTA and CDR2 is FQGNSA in the germline V gene. The CDR3 is made up of 12 amino acids. The V gene lost 5 bases and the J gene lost 9 bases, with 11 bases spanning the gap. CDR3 sequence reads: CASSHNIGPQHF. DNA of the CDR3: TGTGCCAGCAGCCACAACATCGGGCCCCAGCATTTT.

This clonotype was recorded many times. The V gene is TRBV2, the J gene TRBJ2-3; TRBD2 matches 9 bases. CDR1 SNHLY and CDR2 FYNNEI come from the germline V gene. J was trimmed by 1 base and V by 5 bases; bases with no gene match: 4. The CDR3 is 15 residues long. In DNA, the CDR3 is TGTGCCAGCAGTCCCCTAGCGGGACGCACAGATACGCAGTATTTT. Translation gives CASSPLAGRTDTQYF.

There are a few counts of this clonotype. The genes are TRBV25-1 and TRBJ1-2, with TRBD1 identical over 9 bases. J lost 5 bases, V lost 8 bases, and 3 bases had no gene match. CDR1 and CDR2 (germline): MGHDK, SYGVNS. The CDR3 has 12 amino acids. CDR3 coding DNA: TGTGCCAGCGAGGACAGGGGATATGGCTACACCTTC. Its translation: CASEDRGYGYTF.

This clonotype was counted ten times or more. The chain recombines TRBV15 with TRBJ2-4; 7 nucleotides align to TRBD1. The germline gives CDR1 LNHNV, CDR2 YYDKDF (reference sequence). CDR3 size: 17 residues. Unmatched junction bases numbered 11, after V lost 1 base and J lost 5 bases. The CDR3 protein is CATSRVPLDRAENIQYF. The CDR3 DNA reads as TGTGCCACCAGCAGAGTCCCACTCGACAGGGCGGAAAACATTCAGTACTTC.

With respect to this clonotype: A much larger clone differs from this one at a single base, so this may be a read error. The rearrangement joins TRBV20-1 to TRBJ2-7, with a tentative D call TRBD1 (5 bases). Germline CDR1 is DFQATT and CDR2 is SNEGSKA (reference sequence). The CDR3 contains 11 residues. Here the CDR3 reads CGARAREEQYF. The CDR3, as DNA: TGCGGTGCTAGAGCCAGGGAAGAGCAGTACTTC.

The table lists this clonotype with a few counts. The CDR3 spells CASSHRKPRTDTQYF. The CDR3 DNA follows: TGTGCCAGCAGCCATCGGAAGCCTCGCACAGATACGCAGTATTTT. This rearrangement joins TRBV3-1 to TRBJ2-3; D gene ambiguous. Trimming took 3 bases from V and 1 from J, leaving 11 bases between them. The CDR3 runs to 15 residues. CDR1 LGHDT and CDR2 YNNKEL come from the germline V gene (reference sequence).

The V and J genes are TRBV5-1 and TRBJ2-1; TRBD2 is a possible D gene (5 bases). Germline CDR1 reads SGHRS; CDR2 reads YFSETQ. This CDR3 comprises 15 residues. The V end was cut by 0 bases, the J end by 8 bases, with 15 bases between. The chain's CDR3 is CASSLGGGAQDEQFF. CDR3 bases: TGCGCCAGCAGCTTGGGCGGAGGAGCGCAGGATGAGCAGTTCTTC.